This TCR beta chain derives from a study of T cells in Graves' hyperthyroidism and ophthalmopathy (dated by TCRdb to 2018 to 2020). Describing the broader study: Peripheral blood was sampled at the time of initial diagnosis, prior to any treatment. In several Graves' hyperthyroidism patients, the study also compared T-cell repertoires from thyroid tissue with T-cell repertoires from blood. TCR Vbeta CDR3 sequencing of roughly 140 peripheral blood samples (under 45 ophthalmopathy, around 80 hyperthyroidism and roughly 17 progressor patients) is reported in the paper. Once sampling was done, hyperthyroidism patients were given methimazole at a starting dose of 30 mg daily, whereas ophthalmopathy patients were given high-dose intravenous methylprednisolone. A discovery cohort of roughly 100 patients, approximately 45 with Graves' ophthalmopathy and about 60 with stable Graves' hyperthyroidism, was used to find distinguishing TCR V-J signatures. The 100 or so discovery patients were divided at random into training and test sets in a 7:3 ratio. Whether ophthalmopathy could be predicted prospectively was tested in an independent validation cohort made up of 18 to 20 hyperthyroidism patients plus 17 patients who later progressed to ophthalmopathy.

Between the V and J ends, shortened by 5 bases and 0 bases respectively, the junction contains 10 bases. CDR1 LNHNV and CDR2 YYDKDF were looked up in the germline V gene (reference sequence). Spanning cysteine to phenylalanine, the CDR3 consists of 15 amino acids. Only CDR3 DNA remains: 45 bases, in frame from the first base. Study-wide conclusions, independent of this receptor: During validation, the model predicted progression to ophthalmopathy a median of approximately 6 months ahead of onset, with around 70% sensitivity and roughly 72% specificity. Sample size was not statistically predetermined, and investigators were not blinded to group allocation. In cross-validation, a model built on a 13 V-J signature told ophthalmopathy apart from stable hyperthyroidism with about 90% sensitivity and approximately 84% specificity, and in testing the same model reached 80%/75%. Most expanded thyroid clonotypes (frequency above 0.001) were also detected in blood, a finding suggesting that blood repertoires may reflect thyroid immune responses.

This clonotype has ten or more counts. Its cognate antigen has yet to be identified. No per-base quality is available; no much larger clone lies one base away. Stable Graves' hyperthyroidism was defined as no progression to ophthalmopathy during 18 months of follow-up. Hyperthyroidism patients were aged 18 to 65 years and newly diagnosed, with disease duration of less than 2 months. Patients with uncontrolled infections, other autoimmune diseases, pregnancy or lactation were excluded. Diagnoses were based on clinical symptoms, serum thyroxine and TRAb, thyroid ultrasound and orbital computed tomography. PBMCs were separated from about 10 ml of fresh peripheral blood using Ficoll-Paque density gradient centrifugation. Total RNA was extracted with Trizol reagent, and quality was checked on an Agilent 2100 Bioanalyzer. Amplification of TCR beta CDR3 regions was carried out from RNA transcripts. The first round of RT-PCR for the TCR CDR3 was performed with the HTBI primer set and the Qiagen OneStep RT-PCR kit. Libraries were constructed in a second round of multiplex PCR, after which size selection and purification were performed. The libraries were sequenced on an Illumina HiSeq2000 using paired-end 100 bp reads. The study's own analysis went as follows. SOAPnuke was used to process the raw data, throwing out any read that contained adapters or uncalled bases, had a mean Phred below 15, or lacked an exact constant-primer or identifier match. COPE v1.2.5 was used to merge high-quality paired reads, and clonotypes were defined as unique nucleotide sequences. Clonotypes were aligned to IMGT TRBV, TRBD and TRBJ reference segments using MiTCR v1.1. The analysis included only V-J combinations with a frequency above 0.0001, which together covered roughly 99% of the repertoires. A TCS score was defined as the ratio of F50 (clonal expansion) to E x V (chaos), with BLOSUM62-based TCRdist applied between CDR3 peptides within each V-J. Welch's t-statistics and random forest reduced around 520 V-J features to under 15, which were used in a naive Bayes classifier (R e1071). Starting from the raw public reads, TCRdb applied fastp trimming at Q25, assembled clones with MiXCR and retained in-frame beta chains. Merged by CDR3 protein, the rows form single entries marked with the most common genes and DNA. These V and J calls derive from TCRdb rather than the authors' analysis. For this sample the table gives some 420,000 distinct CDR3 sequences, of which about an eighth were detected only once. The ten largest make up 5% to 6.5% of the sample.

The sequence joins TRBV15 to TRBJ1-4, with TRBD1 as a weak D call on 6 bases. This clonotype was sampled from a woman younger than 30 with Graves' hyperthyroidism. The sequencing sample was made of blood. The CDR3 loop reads CATSPRTATNEKLFF. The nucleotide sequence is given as TGTGCCACCAGCCCGCGGACAGCAACTAATGAAAAACTGTTTTTT.